This T cell receptor beta chain emerged from a study of early T cells in non-severe SARS-CoV-2 infection. Across the whole study: The input, bulk RNA from unsorted whole blood, was sequenced, and chains were unpaired.

Study-wide points: VDJdb matching, biased toward anti-spike CD8 responses, missed private and CD4 specificities.

This clonotype was counted only a few times. Antigen specificity is unknown. Researchers attached unique molecular identifiers to individual cDNA molecules. MiXCR, applied by TCRdb to the 5' RACE reads, yields one record per CDR3 protein. The sample has 48,000 or so distinct CDR3 sequences; 13% are singletons. The origin of this receptor is an adult who was a healthcare worker with PCR-confirmed SARS-CoV-2 infection or an uninfected control (not recorded which). The sequenced sample was whole blood.

The CDR3 region is CASSRSGGTGELFF. The CDR3 DNA sequence: TGCGCCAGCAGCCGTAGCGGAGGGACCGGGGAGCTGTTTTTT. The chain uses TRBV5-1 and TRBJ2-2; possible D gene TRBD2, 6 bases. The CDR3 length is 14 residues. Germline V CDR1 and CDR2: SGHRS, YFSETQ. Trimming took 4 bases from V and 5 from J, leaving 12 bases between them. Full variable domain (rest looked up from reference TRBV5-1 and TRBJ2-2): KAGVTQTPRYLIKTRGQQVTLSCSPISGHRSVSWYQQTPGQGLQFLFEYFSETQRNKGNFPGRFSGRQFSNSRSEMNVSTLELGDSALYLCASSRSGGTGELFFGEGSRLTVL.